This entry lists 30 T cell receptor beta chains sequenced from one sample in a study of blood T cell repertoires in COVID-19. Measured with immunoSEQ multiplex PCR; TCRdb has only the in-frame clones, and not every one. The profile covers approximately 300,000 clones, with under 90% appearing a single time and roughly 10% taken by the ten largest. The sequenced sample was PBMCs or T cells enriched from blood (not recorded which). The source is a woman aged 18-30 years who had recovered from COVID-19.

The chain uses TRBV27 and TRBJ1-2; TRBD1 matches 12 bases. The CDR3 runs 21 residues. Germline V gene lookup returns CDR1 MNHEY and CDR2 SMNVEV (reference sequence). With V trimmed by 5 bases and J by 2 bases, 21 bases remained unmatched. In DNA form, the CDR3 reads TGTGCCAGCAGTCTCAGTTATTCCGGGACAGGGGGCGCCCGATTGAACTATGGCTACACCTTC. Translation: CASSLSYSGTGGARLNYGYTF.

The CDR3: CSVVTILEAFF. DNA of the CDR3: TGCAGCGTTGTCACAATTCTTGAAGCTTTCTTT. The chain joins TRBV29-1 to TRBJ1-1; no reliable D call. Germline CDR1 reads SQVTM; CDR2 reads ANQGSEA. V lost 4 bases, J lost 7 bases, and 10 bases lay in between. CDR3 length equals 11 residues. The variable domain in full, with the rest retrieved from reference TRBV29-1 and TRBJ1-1, is SAVISQKPSRDICQRGTSLTIQCQVDSQVTMMFWYRQQPGQSLTLIATANQGSEATYESGFVIDKFPISRPNLTFSTLTVSNMSPEDSSIYLCSVVTILEAFFGQGTRLTVV.

V gene TRBV7-9 combines with J gene TRBJ2-2, with D tentatively TRBD2 (5 bases). CDR3 length equals 16 residues. The germline V gene encodes CDR1 SEHNR and CDR2 FQNEAQ (reference sequence). V was shortened by 3 bases and J by 4 bases, with 15 bases between the two germline ends. Here the CDR3 DNA reads TGTGCCAGCAGCTTGTCTCAGGACTTTTCCACCGGGGAGCTGTTTTTT. This codes for CASSLSQDFSTGELFF.

This clone was found once. The CDR3 reads CASRATSGGNNEQFF. The CDR3 region has the DNA TGCGCCAGCCGAGCCACTAGCGGGGGGAACAATGAGCAGTTCTTC. J is TRBJ2-1 and V is TRBV5-1; 12 bases line up with TRBD2. There are 15 residues in the CDR3. CDR1 is SGHRS and CDR2 is YFSETQ in the germline V gene. After removal of 7 bases from V and 5 bases from J, the junction contained 7 bases not matched to a gene. The full variable domain, with the rest looked up from reference TRBV5-1 and TRBJ2-1, is KAGVTQTPRYLIKTRGQQVTLSCSPISGHRSVSWYQQTPGQGLQFLFEYFSETQRNKGNFPGRFSGRQFSNSRSEMNVSTLELGDSALYLCASRATSGGNNEQFFGPGTRLTVL.

The chain links TRBV27 to TRBJ1-1; D gene uncertain. The CDR3 has 14 amino acids. From germline, CDR1 is MNHEY and CDR2 SMNVEV (reference sequence). V lost 4 bases to trimming and J lost 0 bases, with 9 bases between them. Here the CDR3 reads CASSSGTMNTEAFF. CDR3 nucleotide sequence: TGTGCCAGCAGTTCTGGAACTATGAACACTGAAGCTTTCTTT.

The chain uses TRBV14 and TRBJ1-5; 7 positions agree with TRBD1. Germline trimming cut 9 bases from V and 6 bases from J; bases unmatched to any gene: 8. This CDR3 comprises 13 residues. Germline CDR1 is SGHDN and CDR2 is FVKESK. CDR3 sequence: CARKDRAGQPQHF. CDR3 DNA: TGTGCCAGGAAAGACAGGGCCGGTCAGCCCCAGCATTTT. Drawing the rest from reference TRBV14 and TRBJ1-5, the complete variable domain is EAGVTQFPSHSVIEKGQTVTLRCDPISGHDNLYWYRRVMGKEIKFLLHFVKESKQDESGMPNNRFLAERTGGTYSTLKVQPAELEDSGVYFCARKDRAGQPQHFGDGTRLSIL.

This clone was detected only a few times. V is TRBV11-2 and J is TRBJ1-6, with D possibly being TRBD1 (6 bases). Germline CDR1 is SGHAT and CDR2 is FQNNGV. Trimming shortened V by 5 bases and J by 8 bases, and 22 bases separated the two germline ends. The CDR3 loop spans 17 amino acids. CDR3 DNA sequence: TGTGCCAGCAGCGCTATAACGTTCGGGGGGCTATATTCACCCCTCCACTTT. It specifies CASSAITFGGLYSPLHF. The whole variable domain, filled in from reference TRBV11-2 and TRBJ1-6, reads EAGVAQSPRYKIIEKRQSVAFWCNPISGHATLYWYQQILGQGPKLLIQFQNNGVVDDSQLPKDRFSAERLKGVDSTLKIQPAKLEDSAVYLCASSAITFGGLYSPLHFGNGTRLTVT.

This clone was seen once. The CDR3 region is CAISEDGTGVGTQYF. CDR3 in DNA: TGTGCCATCAGTGAGGATGGGACAGGGGTAGGCACGCAGTATTTT. The chain joins TRBV10-3 to TRBJ2-3; the match to TRBD1 covers 10 bases. The CDR3 has 15 amino acids. V was pared by 2 bases and J by 9 bases, with 8 bases of the junction left unmatched. CDR1 ENHRY and CDR2 SYGVKD come from the germline V gene.

This chain links TRBV28 with TRBJ2-7, with TRBD1 identical over 8 bases. V was pared by 8 bases and J by 0 bases, with 9 bases of the junction left unmatched. Germline V lookup: CDR1 MDHEN, CDR2 SYDVKM. This CDR3 is 15 amino acids long. The CDR3 region is CASSNRGTGSYEQYF. The CDR3 nucleotides are TGTGCCAGCTCCAACCGGGGGACAGGCTCCTACGAGCAGTACTTC.

The chain couples TRBV9 to TRBJ2-1, with TRBD2 identical over 14 bases. The CDR3 totals 18 residues. V lost 3 bases, J lost 5 bases, and 10 bases stayed unmatched. Germline V lookup: CDR1 SGDLS, CDR2 YYNGEE. The chain's CDR3 is CASSDTRRTSGRNNEQFF. The CDR3 nucleotides read TGTGCCAGCAGCGACACACGACGGACTAGCGGGAGGAACAATGAGCAGTTCTTC.

The chain has TRBV4-2 and TRBJ1-2; D gene ambiguous. Trimming pared 0 bases from V and 5 bases from J, leaving 7 bases between. Germline CDR1 reads LGHNA; CDR2 reads YNFKEQ. This CDR3 region has 13 residues. The CDR3 loop reads CASSQDTSYGYTF. For the CDR3, the DNA is TGTGCCAGCAGCCAAGATACGAGTTATGGCTACACCTTC.

This chain joins TRBV19 and TRBJ2-1, with D perhaps TRBD2 (5 bases). Germline V gene data show CDR1 as LNHDA and CDR2 as SQIVND (reference sequence). Trimming pared 3 bases from V and 5 bases from J, leaving 23 bases between. This CDR3 spans 18 amino acids. The CDR3 DNA follows: TGTGCCAGTAGTATCATCGGGCTAGGTTCGGAGAGGGACAATGAGCAGTTCTTC. Residues: CASSIIGLGSERDNEQFF.

This chain uses TRBV4-1 with TRBJ2-6; perhaps TRBD2 as D (5 bases). CDR3 length equals 15 residues. The V end lost 4 bases, the J end lost 3 bases, and 10 bases lay between the germline ends. Germline values: CDR1 MGHRA, CDR2 YSYEKL. CDR3 coding DNA: TGCGCCAGCAGCCGAGGGTTTGGTGGGGCCAACGTCCTGACTTTC. Protein product: CASSRGFGGANVLTF.

The rearrangement links TRBV27 to TRBJ1-5; D is uncertain. CDR3 length: 15 amino acids. Trimming took 6 bases from V and 3 from J, leaving 15 bases between them. Germline loops: CDR1 MNHEY, CDR2 SMNVEV (reference sequence). In nucleotides, the CDR3 is TGTGCCAGCAGAGTCCTATCGGGAAACAATCAGCCCCAGCATTTT. Translated: CASRVLSGNNQPQHF.

This clone showed up just a few times. J is TRBJ1-2 and V is TRBV24-1; maybe TRBD1 (6 bases). V was cut by 3 bases and J by 6 bases, with 13 bases left in between. Germline lookup yields CDR1 KGHDR and CDR2 SFDVKD. The CDR3 runs 14 residues. The CDR3 DNA reads TGTGCCACCAGTGATCAATCGACAGGCCATGGCTACACCTTC. Amino acid sequence: CATSDQSTGHGYTF.

This chain uses TRBV5-1 with TRBJ1-1; the D gene is possibly TRBD1 (5 bases). CDR1 SGHRS and CDR2 YFSETQ come from the germline V gene. V lost 0 bases to trimming and J lost 7 bases, with 7 bases between them. The CDR3 spans 12 residues. The CDR3 loop is CASSLAQGEAFF. In nucleotides, the CDR3 is TGCGCCAGCAGCTTGGCTCAGGGTGAAGCTTTCTTT.

V usage is TRBV10-2 and J usage is TRBJ2-5, with D possibly TRBD1 on 6 matching bases. V was cut by 7 bases and J by 5 bases, with 11 bases left in between. This CDR3 comprises 12 residues. Per the germline V gene, CDR1 is WSHSY and CDR2 is SAAADI. Written as DNA, the CDR3 is TGCGCCAGCACCGTAGGGGGTGAGACCCAGTACTTC. It codes for CASTVGGETQYF.

The V call is TRBV2, the J call TRBJ1-2; TRBD1 matches 7 bases. Germline CDR1 is SNHLY and CDR2 is FYNNEI. This CDR3 contains 15 residues. J lost 2 bases, V lost 6 bases, and 9 bases had no gene match. The CDR3 DNA reads as TGTGCCAGCAGGATGGGGGACAGTCAAAACTATGGCTACACCTTC. Protein product: CASRMGDSQNYGYTF.

The J gene is TRBJ1-5, the V gene TRBV28; maybe TRBD1 (5 bases). CDR1 and CDR2 (germline): MDHEN, SYDVKM. This CDR3 comprises 16 residues. Trimming took 5 bases from V and 1 from J, leaving 15 bases between them. CDR3 amino acids: CASSQGTAGSNQPQHF. In DNA form, the CDR3 reads TGTGCCAGCAGTCAAGGGACTGCGGGGAGCAATCAGCCCCAGCATTTT.

The rearrangement links TRBV10-2 to TRBJ2-7, with a weak D call TRBD1 (6 bases). Germline-derived CDR1 and CDR2 are WSHSY and SAAADI. The CDR3 is made up of 13 amino acids. V was shortened by 6 bases and J by 3 bases, with 12 bases between the two germline ends. The CDR3 sequence is CASRAGQYYEQYF. The CDR3 DNA follows: TGCGCCAGCAGAGCTGGACAGTACTACGAGCAGTACTTC.

The chain links TRBV28 to TRBJ1-2, with 7 bases matching TRBD1. CDR3 size: 13 residues. The V gene's germline CDR1 is MDHEN and CDR2 SYDVKM. The V and J ends lost 6 bases and 7 bases, in that order; junction bases with no gene match: 8. Written as DNA, the CDR3 is TGTGCCAGCAGCTTTGGGACAGCCTCTGGCTACACCTTC. Encoded protein: CASSFGTASGYTF.

CDR3 DNA: TGTGCCAGCAGGCCAGGGGGCTTGGGCACTGAAGCTTTCTTT. Amino acids: CASRPGGLGTEAFF. The chain uses TRBV28 and TRBJ1-1; 8 bases agree with TRBD1. The CDR3 is 14 residues long. Per the germline V gene, CDR1 is MDHEN and CDR2 is SYDVKM. The ends lost 6 bases at V and 4 bases at J; junction bases unmatched: 7.

In regard to this clone: The germline gene is not matched at one end of the junction; a read error may be the cause. The J gene is TRBJ1-2, the V gene TRBV4-1, with TRBD1 matching 7 bases. The CDR3 runs 16 residues. The germline V gene has CDR1 MGHRA and CDR2 YSYEKL. The CDR3 DNA reads TGCGCCAGCAGACAAGTCGCCGGGACAGTGAACTATGGCTACACCTTC. Protein product: CASRQVAGTVNYGYTF.

The chain recombines TRBV18 with TRBJ2-7, with D maybe TRBD2 (5 bases). V gave up 6 bases and J gave up 1 base, with 10 bases separating them. This CDR3 region has 13 residues. Looked up from germline, CDR1 is KGHSH and CDR2 is LQKENI. The CDR3 loop is CASSLAASYEQYF. CDR3 sequence (DNA): TGTGCCAGCTCTCTAGCCGCATCCTACGAGCAGTACTTC.

The chain combines TRBV11-3 with TRBJ1-5; D not resolved. The V end was cut by 1 base, the J end by 3 bases, with 19 bases between. The length of the CDR3 is 18 residues. Germline V CDR1 and CDR2: SGHNT, YENEEA. CDR3 in DNA: TGTGCCAGCAGCTTAGTCTGGGGAACTAGACGGGACAATCAGCCCCAGCATTTT. It is translated as CASSLVWGTRRDNQPQHF.

This clone appeared a single time. V gene TRBV24-1 combines with J gene TRBJ1-6; the match to TRBD1 covers 8 bases. Germline CDR1 is KGHDR and CDR2 is SFDVKD. This CDR3 contains 14 residues. The trim removed 8 bases at V and 8 bases at J, leaving 7 bases unmatched. CDR3 DNA: TGTGCCACCAAAGCCGGGACAGGAGATTCACCCCTCCACTTT. Protein product: CATKAGTGDSPLHF.

The V and J genes are TRBV19 and TRBJ1-6; TRBD1 matches at 7 bases. There are 15 residues in the CDR3. With 1 base clipped from V and 4 bases from J, the junction kept 1 base outside the gene matches. Germline values: CDR1 LNHDA, CDR2 SQIVND (reference sequence). Here the CDR3 DNA reads TGTGCCAGTAGTATAGGGGGACAGTATAATTCACCCCTCCACTTT. It yields the protein CASSIGGQYNSPLHF. The whole variable domain, remainder taken from reference TRBV19 and TRBJ1-6, is DGGITQSPKYLFRKEGQNVTLSCEQNLNHDAMYWYRQDPGQGLRLIYYSQIVNDFQKGDIAEGYSVSREKKESFPLTVTSAQKNPTAFYLCASSIGGQYNSPLHFGNGTRLTVT.

The chain joins TRBV9 to TRBJ2-7; 7 nucleotides line up with TRBD2. The germline V gene encodes CDR1 SGDLS and CDR2 YYNGEE. Trimming removed 0 bases from V and 4 bases from J; junction bases left unmatched: 7. This CDR3 region has 15 residues. Here the CDR3 reads CASSVEGLPRYEQYF. In DNA form, the CDR3 reads TGTGCCAGCAGCGTAGAGGGACTACCCCGGTACGAGCAGTACTTC.

This chain links TRBV7-8 with TRBJ2-5, with D perhaps matching TRBD2 (5 bases). The CDR3 is 16 amino acids. The V gene lost 3 bases and the J gene lost 1 base, with 15 bases spanning the gap. The V gene's germline CDR1 is SGHVS and CDR2 FQNEAQ. The CDR3 sequence: CASSFFGETLQETQYF. CDR3 nucleotide sequence: TGTGCCAGCAGCTTCTTCGGGGAGACCCTCCAAGAGACCCAGTACTTC.

CDR3 protein: CASSLRTGTYNSPLHF. CDR3 sequence (DNA): TGCGCCAGCAGCTTGAGGACAGGGACCTATAATTCACCCCTCCACTTT. The J gene is TRBJ1-6, the V gene TRBV5-1; 8 positions agree with TRBD1. The germline V gene has CDR1 SGHRS and CDR2 YFSETQ. V dropped 1 base and J dropped 2; count of bases not matched to a gene: 2. The CDR3 is 16 residues long.